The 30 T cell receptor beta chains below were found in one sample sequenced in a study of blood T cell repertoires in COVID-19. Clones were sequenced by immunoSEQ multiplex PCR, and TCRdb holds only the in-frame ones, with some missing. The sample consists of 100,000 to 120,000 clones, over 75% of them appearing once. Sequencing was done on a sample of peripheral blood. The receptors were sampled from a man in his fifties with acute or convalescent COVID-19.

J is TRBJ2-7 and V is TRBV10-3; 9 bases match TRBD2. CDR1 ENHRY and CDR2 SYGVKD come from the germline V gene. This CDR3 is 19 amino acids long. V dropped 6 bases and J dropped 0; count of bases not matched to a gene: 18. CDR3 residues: CAISPSRSGRSNFSYEQYF. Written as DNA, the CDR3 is TGTGCCATCAGCCCGTCACGTAGCGGGAGATCTAACTTCTCCTACGAGCAGTACTTC.

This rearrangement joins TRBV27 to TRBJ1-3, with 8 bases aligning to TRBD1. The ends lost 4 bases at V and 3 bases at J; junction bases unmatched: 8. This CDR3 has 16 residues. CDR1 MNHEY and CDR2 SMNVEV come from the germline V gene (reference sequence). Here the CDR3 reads CASSSRTGSLGNTIYF. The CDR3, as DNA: TGTGCCAGCAGTTCCCGGACAGGGAGTCTTGGAAACACCATATATTTT.

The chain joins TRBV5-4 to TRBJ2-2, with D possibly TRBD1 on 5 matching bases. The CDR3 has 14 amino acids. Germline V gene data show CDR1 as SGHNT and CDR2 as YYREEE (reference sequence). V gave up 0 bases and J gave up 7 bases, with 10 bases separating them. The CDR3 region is CASSLEGRYGELFF. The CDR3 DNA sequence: TGTGCCAGCAGCTTGGAGGGGCGCTACGGGGAGCTGTTTTTT.

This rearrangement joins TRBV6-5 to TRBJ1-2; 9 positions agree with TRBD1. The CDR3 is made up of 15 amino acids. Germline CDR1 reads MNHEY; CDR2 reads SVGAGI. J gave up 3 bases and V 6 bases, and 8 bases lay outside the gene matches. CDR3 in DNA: TGTGCCAGCAGACCCTACCGGACAGGGGACTATGGCTACACCTTC. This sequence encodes CASRPYRTGDYGYTF.

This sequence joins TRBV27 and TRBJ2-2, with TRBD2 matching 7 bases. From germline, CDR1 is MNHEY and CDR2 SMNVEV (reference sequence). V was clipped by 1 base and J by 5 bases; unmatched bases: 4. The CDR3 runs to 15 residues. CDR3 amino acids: CASSLFAGETGELFF. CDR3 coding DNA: TGTGCCAGCAGTTTATTTGCGGGGGAAACCGGGGAGCTGTTTTTT.

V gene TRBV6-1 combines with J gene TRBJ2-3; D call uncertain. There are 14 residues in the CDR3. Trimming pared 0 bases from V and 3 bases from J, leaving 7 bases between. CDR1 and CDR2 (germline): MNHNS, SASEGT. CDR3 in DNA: TGTGCCAGCAGTGAAGCGGGCCGGACAGATACGCAGTATTTT. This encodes CASSEAGRTDTQYF.

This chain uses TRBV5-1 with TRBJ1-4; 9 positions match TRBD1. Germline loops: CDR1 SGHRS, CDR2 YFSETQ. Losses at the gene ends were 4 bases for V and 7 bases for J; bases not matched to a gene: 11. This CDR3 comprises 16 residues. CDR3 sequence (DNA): TGCGCCAGCAGCCAGGGAACAGGACAGGGGAGTGAAAAACTGTTTTTT. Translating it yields CASSQGTGQGSEKLFF. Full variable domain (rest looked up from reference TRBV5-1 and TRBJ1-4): KAGVTQTPRYLIKTRGQQVTLSCSPISGHRSVSWYQQTPGQGLQFLFEYFSETQRNKGNFPGRFSGRQFSNSRSEMNVSTLELGDSALYLCASSQGTGQGSEKLFFGSGTQLSVL.

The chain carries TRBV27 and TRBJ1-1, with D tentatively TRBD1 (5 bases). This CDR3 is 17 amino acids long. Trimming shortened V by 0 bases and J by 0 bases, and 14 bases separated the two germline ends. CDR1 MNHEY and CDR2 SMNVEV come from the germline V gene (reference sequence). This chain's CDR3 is CASSLSGPGGVNTEAFF. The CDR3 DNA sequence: TGTGCCAGCAGTTTATCGGGGCCCGGGGGAGTGAACACTGAAGCTTTCTTT.

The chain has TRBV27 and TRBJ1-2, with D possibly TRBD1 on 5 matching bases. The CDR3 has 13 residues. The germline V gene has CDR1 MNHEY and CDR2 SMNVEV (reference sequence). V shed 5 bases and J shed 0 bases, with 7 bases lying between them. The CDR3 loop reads CASSVRANYGYTF. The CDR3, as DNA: TGTGCCAGCAGTGTCAGGGCTAACTATGGCTACACCTTC.

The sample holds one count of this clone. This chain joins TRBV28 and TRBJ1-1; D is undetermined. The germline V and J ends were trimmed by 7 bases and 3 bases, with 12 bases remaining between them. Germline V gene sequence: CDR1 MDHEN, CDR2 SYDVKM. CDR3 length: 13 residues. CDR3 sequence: CASIEGADTEAFF. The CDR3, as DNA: TGTGCCAGCATCGAGGGTGCGGACACTGAAGCTTTCTTT.

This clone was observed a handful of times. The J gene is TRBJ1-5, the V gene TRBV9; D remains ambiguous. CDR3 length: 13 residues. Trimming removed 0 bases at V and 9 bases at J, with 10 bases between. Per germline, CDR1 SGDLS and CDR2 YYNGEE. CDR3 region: CASSVGQAGPQHF. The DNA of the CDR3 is TGTGCCAGCAGCGTAGGGCAGGCGGGGCCCCAGCATTTT.

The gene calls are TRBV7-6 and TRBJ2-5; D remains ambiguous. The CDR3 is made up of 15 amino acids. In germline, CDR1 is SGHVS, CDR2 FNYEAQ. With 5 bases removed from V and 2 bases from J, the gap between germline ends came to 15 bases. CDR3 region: CASSPILVLQETQYF. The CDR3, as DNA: TGTGCCAGCAGCCCAATTTTAGTCCTACAAGAGACCCAGTACTTC.

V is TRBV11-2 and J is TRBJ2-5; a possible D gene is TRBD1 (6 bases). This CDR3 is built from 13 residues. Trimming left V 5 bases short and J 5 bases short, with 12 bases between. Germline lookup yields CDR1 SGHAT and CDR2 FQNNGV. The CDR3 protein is CASSGGGGETQYF. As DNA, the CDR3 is TGTGCCAGCAGCGGGGGCGGTGGCGAGACCCAGTACTTC.

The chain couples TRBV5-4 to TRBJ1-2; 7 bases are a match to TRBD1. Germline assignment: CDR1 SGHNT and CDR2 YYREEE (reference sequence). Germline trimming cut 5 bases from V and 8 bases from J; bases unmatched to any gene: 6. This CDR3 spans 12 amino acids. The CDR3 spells CASSWDSRGYTF. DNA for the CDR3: TGTGCCAGCAGTTGGGACAGCCGGGGCTACACCTTC.

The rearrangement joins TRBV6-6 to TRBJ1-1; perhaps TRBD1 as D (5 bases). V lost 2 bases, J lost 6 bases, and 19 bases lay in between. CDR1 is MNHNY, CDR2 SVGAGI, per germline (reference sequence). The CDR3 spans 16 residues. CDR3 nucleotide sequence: TGTGCCAGCAGTTACACGGCAGGGACGAGGAGGGCTGAAGCTTTCTTT. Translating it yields CASSYTAGTRRAEAFF.

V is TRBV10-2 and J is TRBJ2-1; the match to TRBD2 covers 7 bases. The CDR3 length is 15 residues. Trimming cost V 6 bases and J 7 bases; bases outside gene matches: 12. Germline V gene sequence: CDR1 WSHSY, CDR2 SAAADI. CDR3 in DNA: TGCGCCAGCAGCGAGAGGGACTACGGTCTGAATGAGCAGTTCTTC. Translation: CASSERDYGLNEQFF.

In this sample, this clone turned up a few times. CDR3 bases: TGTGCCAGCAGTTCCCCGCGAGGGTGGGGTGGCTACACCTTC. Translated: CASSSPRGWGGYTF. The chain combines TRBV28 with TRBJ1-2, with D uncertain. CDR1 is MDHEN, CDR2 SYDVKM, per germline. The CDR3 sequence is 14 residues long. V lost 4 bases to trimming and J lost 7 bases, with 16 bases between them.

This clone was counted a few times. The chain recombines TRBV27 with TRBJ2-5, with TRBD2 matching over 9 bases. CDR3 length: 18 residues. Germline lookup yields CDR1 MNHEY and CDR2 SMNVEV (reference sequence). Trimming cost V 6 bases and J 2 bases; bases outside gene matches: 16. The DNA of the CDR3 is TGTGCCAGCAGCCGAAGTGACCCCGGGACTAGCATTCAAGAGACCCAGTACTTC. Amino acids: CASSRSDPGTSIQETQYF.

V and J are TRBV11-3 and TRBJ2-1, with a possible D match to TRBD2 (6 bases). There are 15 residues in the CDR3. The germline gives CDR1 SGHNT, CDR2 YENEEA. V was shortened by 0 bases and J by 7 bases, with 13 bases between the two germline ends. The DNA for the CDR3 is TGTGCCAGCAGCTTAGAACCTAGCGAGAGGAATGAGCAGTTCTTC. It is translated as CASSLEPSERNEQFF.

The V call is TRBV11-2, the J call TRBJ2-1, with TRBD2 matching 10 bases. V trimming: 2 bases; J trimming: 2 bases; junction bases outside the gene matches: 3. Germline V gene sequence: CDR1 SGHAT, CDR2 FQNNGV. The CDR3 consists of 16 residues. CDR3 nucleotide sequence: TGTGCCAGCAGCTTACTAGCGGGAGTCGCCTACAATGAGCAGTTCTTC. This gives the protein CASSLLAGVAYNEQFF.

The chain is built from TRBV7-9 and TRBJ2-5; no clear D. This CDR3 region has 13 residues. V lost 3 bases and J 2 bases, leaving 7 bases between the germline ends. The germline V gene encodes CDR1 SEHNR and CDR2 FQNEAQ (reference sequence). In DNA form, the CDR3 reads TGTGCCAGCAGCTTTAATCGGCAAGAGACCCAGTACTTC. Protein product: CASSFNRQETQYF.

The CDR3 loop is CASSFQGAGNTIYF. CDR3 bases: TGTGCCAGCAGCTTCCAGGGTGCAGGAAACACCATATATTTT. The rearrangement uses TRBV7-9 and TRBJ1-3; the D gene is possibly TRBD1 (5 bases). This CDR3 spans 14 amino acids. V lost 3 bases, J lost 4 bases, and 10 bases lay in between. In germline, CDR1 is SEHNR, CDR2 FQNEAQ (reference sequence).

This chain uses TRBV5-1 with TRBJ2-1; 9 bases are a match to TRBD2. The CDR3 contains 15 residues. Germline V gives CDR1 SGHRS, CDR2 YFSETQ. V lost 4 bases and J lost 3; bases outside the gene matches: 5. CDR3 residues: CASSLSGGRYNEQFF. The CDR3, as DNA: TGCGCCAGCAGCCTTAGCGGGGGCCGCTACAATGAGCAGTTCTTC.

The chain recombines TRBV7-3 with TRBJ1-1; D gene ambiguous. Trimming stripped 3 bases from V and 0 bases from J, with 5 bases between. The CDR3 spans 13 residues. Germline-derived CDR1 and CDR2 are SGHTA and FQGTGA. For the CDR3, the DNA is TGTGCCAGCAGCTTTGGCATGAACACTGAAGCTTTCTTT. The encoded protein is CASSFGMNTEAFF.

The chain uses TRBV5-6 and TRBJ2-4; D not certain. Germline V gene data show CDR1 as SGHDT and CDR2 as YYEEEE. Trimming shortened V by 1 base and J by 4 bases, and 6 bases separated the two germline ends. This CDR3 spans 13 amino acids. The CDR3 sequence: CASSLYPKNIQYF. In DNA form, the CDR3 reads TGTGCCAGCAGCTTGTATCCGAAAAACATTCAGTACTTC.

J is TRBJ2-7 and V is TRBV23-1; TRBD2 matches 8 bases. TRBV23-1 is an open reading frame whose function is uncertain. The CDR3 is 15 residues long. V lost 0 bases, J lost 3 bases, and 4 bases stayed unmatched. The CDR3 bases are TGCGCCAGCAGTCAATCTAAACGGGAGGGCTACGAGCAGTACTTC. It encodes CASSQSKREGYEQYF.

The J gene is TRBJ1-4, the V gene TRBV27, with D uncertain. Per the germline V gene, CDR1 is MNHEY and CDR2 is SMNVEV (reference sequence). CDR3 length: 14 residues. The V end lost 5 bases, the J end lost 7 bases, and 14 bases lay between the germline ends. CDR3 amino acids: CASSPRTEVEKLFF. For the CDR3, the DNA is TGTGCCAGCAGTCCACGGACGGAGGTTGAAAAACTGTTTTTT.

CDR3 sequence reads: CASSTGQILYQPQHF. CDR3 nucleotides: TGTGCCAGCAGTACGGGACAGATTCTCTATCAGCCCCAGCATTTT. The gene calls are TRBV28 and TRBJ1-5; 7 bases fit TRBD1. The CDR3 totals 15 residues. The germline gives CDR1 MDHEN, CDR2 SYDVKM. V lost 5 bases to trimming and J lost 5 bases; unmatched junction nucleotides: 9. Using reference TRBV28 and TRBJ1-5 for the parts outside the CDR3, the full variable domain is DVKVTQSSRYLVKRTGEKVFLECVQDMDHENMFWYRQDPGLGLRLIYFSYDVKMKEKGDIPEGYSVSREKKERFSLILESASTNQTSMYLCASSTGQILYQPQHFGDGTRLSIL.

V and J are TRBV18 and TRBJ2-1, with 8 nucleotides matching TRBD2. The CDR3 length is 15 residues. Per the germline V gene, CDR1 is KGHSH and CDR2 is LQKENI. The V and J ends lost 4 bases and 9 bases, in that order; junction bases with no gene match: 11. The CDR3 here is CASSQPGLVAGEQFF. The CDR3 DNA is TGTGCCAGCTCACAACCGGGACTAGTGGCGGGTGAGCAGTTCTTC.

The CDR3 reads CSVGGRGGYNEQFF. In nucleotides, the CDR3 is TGCAGCGTTGGCGGGCGGGGGGGATACAATGAGCAGTTCTTC. The rearrangement links TRBV29-1 to TRBJ2-1; TRBD2 agrees at 9 bases. V shed 4 bases, J shed 4 bases, and the junction held 5 bases outside the gene matches. The germline gives CDR1 SQVTM, CDR2 ANQGSEA. The CDR3 consists of 14 residues.